This entry concerns a single TCR beta chain. Its antigen is still unknown. The data were taken from a study of beta chain features in type 1 diabetes. The study, taken as a whole, reports: Lower insertion and higher deletion counts appeared at VDJ junctions in type 1 diabetes patients. Among patients with Type 1 diabetes, TCRB CDR3s were moderately but significantly shorter in every one of the four CD4+ subsets.

The CDR3 extends over 17 amino acids. Germline loops: CDR1 SGHTA, CDR2 FQGNSA. The ends were cut back, 3 bases at V and 3 bases at J, with 17 bases in the middle. The authors sorted CD4+ naive, central memory, regulatory and stem cell-like memory cells via CD45RO/CCR7/CD25/CD127/CD95/CD27. The whole isolated RNA underwent reverse transcription, so sequencing captured expressed TCRB transcripts. The protocol was immunoSEQ multiplex PCR, while the TCRdb copy is restricted to in-frame clones and leaves out a portion. This sample has more than 55,000 clones, with 40% to 60% found just once. This rearrangement joins TRBV7-2 to TRBJ2-2, with TRBD2 as a possible D gene (7 bases). The clonotype comes from a woman in her thirties or forties with type 1 diabetes. Sequencing was carried out using Tregs from blood. This chain's CDR3 is CASSLAGGTIYTGELFF. For the CDR3, the DNA is TGTGCCAGCAGCTTGGCCGGGGGGACAATATACACCGGGGAGCTGTTTTTT.